Detailed here is one T cell receptor beta chain. Its antigen is currently unknown. The CDR3 has 12 amino acids. Germline lookup yields CDR1 LNHDA and CDR2 SQIVND (reference sequence). The V end was cut by 3 bases, the J end by 8 bases, with 10 bases between. The data derive from a study of cytomegalovirus exposure and HLA in healthy donors. Whole-study context: The 95 to 150 validation repertoires used the same platform as the 650 to 750 first-cohort repertoires, a later analysis reported. Whole-study findings and limits: Later, an analysis found that TCR clusters from the first cohort tended to co-occur in the 95 to 150 validation repertoires. Whilst most TCR sequences proved rare, a subset of public TCRs occurred across many donors.

Repertoires were generated with immunoSEQ multiplex PCR, while TCRdb's copy carries only in-frame clones and drops some. The sample carries about 76,000 clones, less than 95% recorded once. Separate from the approximately 670-subject first cohort was the approximately 120-subject validation cohort, to which the donors belonged. The sample comprised PBMCs. The chain recombines TRBV19 with TRBJ1-2; D is uncertain. The clonotype was recovered from a woman under 30 in good health and CMV-seropositive. The CDR3 is CASSMSQSGYTF. As DNA, the CDR3 is TGTGCCAGTAGTATGAGTCAATCGGGCTACACCTTC.